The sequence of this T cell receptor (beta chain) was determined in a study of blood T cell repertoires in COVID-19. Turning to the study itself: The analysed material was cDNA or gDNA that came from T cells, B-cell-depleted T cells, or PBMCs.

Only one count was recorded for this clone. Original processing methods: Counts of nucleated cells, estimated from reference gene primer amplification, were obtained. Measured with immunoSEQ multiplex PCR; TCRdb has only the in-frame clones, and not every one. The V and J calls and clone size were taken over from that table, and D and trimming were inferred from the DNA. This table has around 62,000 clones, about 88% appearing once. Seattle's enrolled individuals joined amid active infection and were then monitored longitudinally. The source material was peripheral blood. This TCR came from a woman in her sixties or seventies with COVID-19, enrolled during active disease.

Here the CDR3 reads CASSPGQGFTEAFF. CDR3 in DNA: TGTGCCAGCAGCCCAGGACAGGGGTTCACTGAAGCTTTCTTT. The rearrangement uses TRBV13 and TRBJ1-1; 9 bases align to TRBD1. J was trimmed by 4 bases and V by 5 bases; bases with no gene match: 5. The CDR3 loop spans 14 amino acids. Germline CDR1 PRHDT, CDR2 FYEKMQ (reference sequence).